The 16 T cell receptor beta chains presented below share a single source sample, sequenced in a study of OX40 agonist ivuxolimab in advanced cancers. The library was produced with the immunoSEQ multiplex PCR assay. TCRdb stores this immuneACCESS table with in-frame sequences only. Part of the clones is absent; in the studies checked, under half of the shortfall reflects unresolved V genes, and no reason is known for the rest. The sample yields about 9,100 clones; more than 70% were counted once. About 11% of the sample is taken by the ten largest. Source: CD4+ or CD8+ T cells sorted from blood, taken in a trial of the OX40 agonist ivuxolimab. The source of these receptors is an adult with an advanced solid tumor such as melanoma, head and neck, liver or kidney cancer.

The count of this clone is one. The V and J genes are TRBV29-1 and TRBJ1-1; a possible D gene is TRBD1 (5 bases). The length of the CDR3 is 11 residues. CDR1 is SQVTM, CDR2 ANQGSEA, per germline. V lost 7 bases, J lost 0 bases, and 6 bases lay in between. CDR3 protein: CSGTLNTEAFF. The CDR3 DNA follows: TGCAGCGGGACACTGAACACTGAAGCTTTCTTT.

This clone came up a few times. The chain links TRBV10-3 to TRBJ2-2; no clear D gene. This CDR3 contains 15 residues. Trimming left V 9 bases short and J 2 bases short, with 16 bases between. CDR1 is ENHRY and CDR2 is SYGVKD in the germline V gene. The CDR3, as DNA: TGTGCCATACGGGTATCGGACCAAAACACCGGGGAGCTGTTTTTT. Protein sequence: CAIRVSDQNTGELFF.

This clone was seen once. This chain joins TRBV7-6 and TRBJ2-5, with D possibly matching TRBD2 (5 bases). V was shortened by 1 base and J by 2 bases, with 11 bases between the two germline ends. Per the germline V gene, CDR1 is SGHVS and CDR2 is FNYEAQ. The CDR3 length is 15 residues. The CDR3 DNA sequence: TGTGCCAGCAGCTTAGGTGGGGAGCGGCAAGAGACCCAGTACTTC. Translation: CASSLGGERQETQYF.

The genes are TRBV6-1 and TRBJ2-5, with TRBD2 matching 11 bases. Per the germline V gene, CDR1 is MNHNS and CDR2 is SASEGT. V shed 4 bases and J 4 bases; nucleotides not matched to a gene: 11. This CDR3 region has 17 residues. The CDR3, as DNA: TGTGCCAGCAGTGGCTTTAGCGGGGGGGCGGTGGGAGAGACCCAGTACTTC. Translating it yields CASSGFSGGAVGETQYF.

The chain couples TRBV7-8 to TRBJ2-1, with a tentative D call TRBD1 (6 bases). Deletions cut 7 bases from V and 7 bases from J, with 14 bases between. The CDR3 consists of 13 residues. Germline V gene lookup returns CDR1 SGHVS and CDR2 FQNEAQ. In DNA, the CDR3 is TGTGCCAGCACCTGGGGGCCTGGAAATGAGCAGTTCTTC. It codes for CASTWGPGNEQFF.

This chain links TRBV7-9 with TRBJ2-7; maybe TRBD2 (6 bases). V dropped 1 base and J dropped 1 base, with 8 bases sitting between them. Germline V gene data show CDR1 as SEHNR and CDR2 as FQNEAQ (reference sequence). CDR3 length: 14 residues. CDR3 DNA: TGTGCCAGCAGCTTAGTTGGGGGGTCCTACGAGCAGTACTTC. It encodes CASSLVGGSYEQYF.

J is TRBJ2-1 and V is TRBV5-1; unclear D gene. The CDR3 has 12 residues. Germline V gene lookup returns CDR1 SGHRS and CDR2 YFSETQ. Deletions cut 1 base from V and 7 bases from J, with 6 bases between. The chain's CDR3 is CASSLNSNEQFF. CDR3 sequence (DNA): TGCGCCAGCAGCTTGAACAGTAATGAGCAGTTCTTC.

V and J are TRBV11-3 and TRBJ1-6, with D hard to call. Germline V CDR1 and CDR2: SGHNT, YENEEA. V was clipped by 1 base and J by 10 bases, with 11 bases between them. This CDR3 spans 14 amino acids. CDR3 nucleotides: TGTGCCAGCAGCTTAGGTCCAGGAAACTCACCCCTCCACTTT. It encodes CASSLGPGNSPLHF.

This chain links TRBV7-2 with TRBJ2-2; 11 bases align to TRBD2. CDR1 and CDR2 (germline): SGHTA, FQGNSA. V trimming: 1 base; J trimming: 4 bases; junction bases outside the gene matches: 2. The CDR3 has 16 amino acids. CDR3 in amino acids: CASSLVLAGVTGELFF. In DNA form, the CDR3 reads TGTGCCAGCAGCTTAGTACTAGCGGGGGTCACCGGGGAGCTGTTTTTT. Full variable domain (rest looked up from reference TRBV7-2 and TRBJ2-2): GAGVSQSPSNKVTEKGKDVELRCDPISGHTALYWYRQSLGQGLEFLIYFQGNSAPDKSGLPSDRFSAERTGGSVSTLTIQRTQQEDSAVYLCASSLVLAGVTGELFFGEGSRLTVL.

The chain joins TRBV6-1 to TRBJ2-7, with 8 bases fitting TRBD2. CDR3 length: 13 residues. The germline V gene encodes CDR1 MNHNS and CDR2 SASEGT. J was trimmed by 1 base and V by 10 bases; bases with no gene match: 6. The CDR3, as DNA: TGTGCCACCCAAGCGGGGGTTTCCTACGAGCAGTACTTC. This gives the protein CATQAGVSYEQYF.

The chain couples TRBV6-6 to TRBJ1-2; possible D gene TRBD1, 6 bases. The V and J ends lost 6 bases and 7 bases respectively, with 12 bases between them. Germline V gene data show CDR1 as MNHNY and CDR2 as SVGAGI (reference sequence). The CDR3 is 12 amino acids. The CDR3 loop reads CASRSGAIGYTF. The CDR3 DNA sequence: TGTGCCAGCAGGTCAGGGGCGATTGGCTACACCTTC.

J is TRBJ2-3 and V is TRBV13, with 9 nucleotides matching TRBD1. V shed 3 bases and J 1 base; nucleotides not matched to a gene: 2. This CDR3 region has 15 residues. Germline values: CDR1 PRHDT, CDR2 FYEKMQ (reference sequence). The CDR3 region has the DNA TGTGCCAGCAGCTTGGGGACAGGGCGCACAGATACGCAGTATTTT. Protein product: CASSLGTGRTDTQYF.

The count of this clone is one. This chain connects TRBV5-3 to TRBJ2-7; D is uncertain. TRBV5-3 is flagged as an ORF with uncertain function. Between the trimmed V and J ends, which lost 6 bases and 4 bases, there was a span of 14 bases. The CDR3 has 13 residues. The CDR3 region has the DNA TGTGCCAGAAACGTTGACACCTATTACGAGCAGTACTTC. Its translation: CARNVDTYYEQYF.

The chain employs TRBV4-1 and TRBJ2-5; maybe TRBD2 (5 bases). The germline V gene has CDR1 MGHRA and CDR2 YSYEKL. V was trimmed by 0 bases and J by 5 bases, leaving 10 bases between them. CDR3 length: 14 residues. The chain's CDR3 is CASSQDEGRETQYF. The DNA of the CDR3 is TGCGCCAGCAGCCAAGATGAGGGAAGGGAGACCCAGTACTTC.

V gene TRBV7-9 combines with J gene TRBJ1-2; D is unresolved. The germline V and J ends were trimmed by 4 bases and 2 bases, with 8 bases remaining between them. CDR1 is SEHNR and CDR2 is FQNEAQ in the germline V gene (reference sequence). The CDR3 runs 13 residues. Written as DNA, the CDR3 is TGTGCCAGCAGCTCTCTGGGGAACTATGGCTACACCTTC. Its protein is CASSSLGNYGYTF. Using reference TRBV7-9 and TRBJ1-2 for the parts outside the CDR3, the full variable domain is DTGVSQNPRHKITKRGQNVTFRCDPISEHNRLYWYRQTLGQGPEFLTYFQNEAQLEKSRLLSDRFSAERPKGSFSTLEIQRTEQGDSAMYLCASSSLGNYGYTFGSGTRLTVV.

The chain combines TRBV19 with TRBJ2-7; D perhaps matches TRBD1 (5 bases). CDR1 LNHDA and CDR2 SQIVND come from the germline V gene (reference sequence). Trimming took 3 bases from V and 1 from J, leaving 13 bases between them. This CDR3 has 15 residues. The CDR3 region has the DNA TGTGCCAGTAGTATCAACCTAGGACAATCCTACGAGCAGTACTTC. Translated: CASSINLGQSYEQYF.